This is a list of T cell receptor beta chains from one sample in a study of early T cells in non-severe SARS-CoV-2 infection. TCRdb reprocessed the 5' RACE reads via MiXCR and lists one record per CDR3 protein. The sample holds about 49,000 distinct CDR3 sequences, about 11% seen once. The sequenced material came from whole blood. These receptors originate from an adult who was a healthcare worker with PCR-confirmed SARS-CoV-2 infection or an uninfected control (not recorded which). CDR3s include the opening cysteine and the closing phenylalanine or tryptophan. A D gene is named only where the DNA matches it firmly. A row's size may be missing; if present it is once, few, many or a size class.

>many|TRBV5-5|NA|TRBJ1-1
TGTGCCAGCAGCTTTCAGGGGCTAATGAACACTGAAGCTTTCTTT
CASSFQGLMNTEAFF
>many|TRBV30|NA|TRBJ1-1
TGTGCCTGGAACCAAGGGGTCAACACTGAAGCTTTCTTT
CAWNQGVNTEAFF
>NA|TRBV9|TRBD2|TRBJ2-7
TGTGCCAGCAGCGCTAGCGGGAGATTCCACGAGCAGTACTTC
CASSASGRFHEQYF
>few|TRBV4-3|TRBD2|TRBJ2-3
TGCGCCAGCAGCCAAGTTGGGACTAGCGGGAGGAAAGATACGCAGTATTTT
CASSQVGTSGRKDTQYF
>NA|TRBV5-6|NA|TRBJ2-7
TGTGCCAGCACCCCCGGCGAGGCGGTGAGCTCCTACGAGCAGTACTTC
CASTPGEAVSSYEQYF
>many|TRBV5-1|NA|TRBJ2-7
TGCGCCAGCAGAGCCGGGTCCTCCTACGAGCAGTACTTC
CASRAGSSYEQYF
>NA|TRBV5-1|TRBD1|TRBJ2-5
TGCGCCAGCAGCCCAGGACAGGGTGGAGAGACCCAGTACTTC
CASSPGQGGETQYF
>NA|TRBV9|NA|TRBJ2-3
TGTGCCAGCAGACTGACGAGGGACGGCACAGATACGCAGTATTTT
CASRLTRDGTDTQYF
>few|TRBV28|NA|TRBJ2-1
TGTGCCAGCAGTTTAGGGCAGGGCCCCTACAATGAGCAGTTCTTC
CASSLGQGPYNEQFF
>many|TRBV7-9|TRBD1|TRBJ2-7
TGTGCCAGCACTCCGACCGGGACAGGTTTTAACGAGCAGTACTTC
CASTPTGTGFNEQYF